The 16 T cell receptor beta chains reported below all come from one sample, sequenced in a study of cytomegalovirus exposure and HLA in healthy donors. The PCR had 60 Vbeta and 13 Jbeta primers. The data were produced by immunoSEQ multiplex PCR, yet TCRdb's version contains in-frame clones alone and is incomplete. The data contain about 150,000 clones, 65% to 85% of them singletons. The sample taken for sequencing was PBMCs. The receptors were sampled from a woman in her 40s in good health and CMV-seropositive.

The V and J genes are TRBV5-1 and TRBJ2-1; 10 bases fit TRBD2. The CDR3 has 14 amino acids. With V trimmed by 3 bases and J by 6 bases, 3 bases remained unmatched. Germline V gene lookup returns CDR1 SGHRS and CDR2 YFSETQ. The CDR3 DNA reads TGCGCCAGCAGCTCAGGGACTAGCGCCAATGAGCAGTTCTTC. It encodes CASSSGTSANEQFF. Based on the CDR3 plus reference TRBV5-1 and TRBJ2-1, the full variable domain is KAGVTQTPRYLIKTRGQQVTLSCSPISGHRSVSWYQQTPGQGLQFLFEYFSETQRNKGNFPGRFSGRQFSNSRSEMNVSTLELGDSALYLCASSSGTSANEQFFGPGTRLTVL.

V is TRBV7-2 and J is TRBJ1-1, with D perhaps matching TRBD1 (6 bases). The CDR3 loop spans 15 amino acids. Germline V CDR1 and CDR2: SGHTA, FQGNSA. Trimming left V 3 bases short and J 2 bases short, with 13 bases between. As DNA, the CDR3 is TGTGCCAGCAGCTTGGGACATTCGGGAAACACTGAAGCTTTCTTT. It yields the protein CASSLGHSGNTEAFF.

This clone was seen a handful of times. This sequence joins TRBV21-1 and TRBJ1-2; TRBD1 reflects the table's D call only, with no check against the DNA. TRBV21-1 is tagged as a pseudogene. This CDR3 has 16 amino acids. The CDR3 nucleotides are TGTGCCAGCAGCAACCCGACAGGGACCTTTAACTATGGCTACACCTTC. It encodes CASSNPTGTFNYGYTF.

The CDR3 region has the DNA TGTGCCAGCAGTGTACAGGGAACCCTTAGCAATCAGCCCCAGCATTTT. Translated: CASSVQGTLSNQPQHF. This sequence joins TRBV6-1 and TRBJ1-5, with D possibly TRBD1 on 6 matching bases. This CDR3 region has 16 residues. Trimming left V 4 bases short and J 0 bases short, with 13 bases between. The V gene's germline CDR1 is MNHNS and CDR2 SASEGT.

V and J are TRBV9 and TRBJ2-3, with 8 bases matching TRBD1. The CDR3 is 14 residues long. Trimming removed 2 bases from V and 1 base from J; junction bases left unmatched: 0. From germline, CDR1 is SGDLS and CDR2 YYNGEE. The CDR3 region has the DNA TGTGCCAGCAGCGTGGGACAGGGCACAGATACGCAGTATTTT. Encoded protein: CASSVGQGTDTQYF.

The chain couples TRBV30 to TRBJ2-7, with TRBD2 matching 10 bases. V trimming: 2 bases; J trimming: 6 bases; junction bases outside the gene matches: 10. The CDR3 loop spans 15 amino acids. Germline assignment: CDR1 GTSNPN and CDR2 SVGIG (reference sequence). As DNA, the CDR3 is TGTGCCTGGAGTACCCTAGCGGGAGTAAGGCGCGAGCAGTACTTC. Amino acid sequence: CAWSTLAGVRREQYF. Together with reference TRBV30 and TRBJ2-7, the CDR3 gives the full variable domain: SQTIHQWPATLVQPVGSPLSLECTVEGTSNPNLYWYRQAAGRGLQLLFYSVGIGQISSEVPQNLSASRPQDRQFILSSKKLLLSDSGFYLCAWSTLAGVRREQYFGPGTRLTVT.

The chain uses TRBV4-2 and TRBJ2-5, with D maybe TRBD1 (6 bases). V was shortened by 0 bases and J by 4 bases, with 12 bases between the two germline ends. Per germline, CDR1 LGHNA and CDR2 YNFKEQ. The CDR3 covers 15 residues. As DNA, the CDR3 is TGTGCCAGCAGCCAAGAGCACAGGGTCGGAGAGACCCAGTACTTC. Translating gives CASSQEHRVGETQYF.

For the CDR3, the DNA is TGTGCCAGCCGAGAACCCACAGATACGCAGTATTTT. Its translation is CASREPTDTQYF. V gene TRBV28 combines with J gene TRBJ2-3, with no clear D. V lost 8 bases and J lost 2, with 8 bases in between. Germline V gene lookup returns CDR1 MDHEN and CDR2 SYDVKM. CDR3 size: 12 residues.

V and J are TRBV11-1 and TRBJ1-2; unclear D gene. Trimming removed 3 bases from V and 2 bases from J, with 7 bases in between. The CDR3 has 13 amino acids. Germline V lookup: CDR1 SGHAT, CDR2 FQDESV (reference sequence). The CDR3 loop is CASSFRGNYGYTF. The CDR3 nucleotides read TGTGCCAGCAGCTTTCGAGGGAACTATGGCTACACCTTC.

V and J are TRBV6-4 and TRBJ2-1; 12 nucleotides line up with TRBD1. V was pared by 8 bases and J by 10 bases, with 6 bases of the junction left unmatched. The germline V gene has CDR1 MRHNA and CDR2 SNTAGT. The CDR3 is made up of 13 amino acids. The chain's CDR3 is CASAGQGAGEQFF. DNA of the CDR3: TGTGCCAGCGCGGGACAGGGGGCAGGGGAGCAGTTCTTC.

The rearrangement links TRBV10-3 to TRBJ2-1, with 14 bases that match TRBD2. The CDR3 sequence is 15 residues long. CDR1 and CDR2 (germline): ENHRY, SYGVKD. V lost 6 bases to trimming and J lost 9 bases; unmatched junction nucleotides: 7. CDR3 bases: TGTGCCATCAGGACCGGACTAGCGGGAGGAGGTGAGCAGTTCTTC. Protein sequence: CAIRTGLAGGGEQFF.

This clone was observed once. V and J are TRBV14 and TRBJ2-5, with D uncertain. With 4 bases removed from V and 1 base from J, the gap between germline ends came to 13 bases. Germline lookup yields CDR1 SGHDN and CDR2 FVKESK. CDR3 length: 15 amino acids. CDR3 bases: TGTGCCAGCAGCCCTATACGGAGTATCCAAGAGACCCAGTACTTC. Its translation is CASSPIRSIQETQYF.

The V and J genes are TRBV27 and TRBJ1-1; 9 nucleotides line up with TRBD1. The CDR3 spans 17 residues. Unmatched junction bases numbered 12, after V lost 4 bases and J lost 3 bases. CDR1 is MNHEY, CDR2 SMNVEV, per germline (reference sequence). CDR3 sequence: CASSYPPAGQGHTEAFF. DNA for the CDR3: TGTGCCAGCAGTTACCCCCCCGCGGGACAGGGTCACACTGAAGCTTTCTTT.

The chain uses TRBV11-2 and TRBJ2-3; D is unresolved. V was pared by 2 bases and J by 2 bases, with 5 bases between. CDR1 is SGHAT, CDR2 FQNNGV, per germline. There are 13 residues in the CDR3. The CDR3 is CASSLTFTDTQYF. Written as DNA, the CDR3 is TGTGCCAGCAGCTTAACTTTCACAGATACGCAGTATTTT.

The rearrangement links TRBV2 to TRBJ2-3, with TRBD2 as a possible D gene (7 bases). V lost 4 bases and J lost 8, with 16 bases in between. This CDR3 has 14 residues. Germline CDR1 is SNHLY and CDR2 is FYNNEI. This CDR3 is CASSVGGGGGTQYF. The CDR3 DNA follows: TGTGCCAGCAGTGTGGGGGGAGGGGGTGGTACGCAGTATTTT.

The CDR3 is CASRPIYRSNQPQHF. The CDR3 DNA is TGTGCCAGCAGACCCATCTACAGGTCCAATCAGCCCCAGCATTTT. This chain connects TRBV28 to TRBJ1-5; D possibly corresponds to TRBD1 (5 bases). Germline CDR1 MDHEN, CDR2 SYDVKM. Deletions cut 6 bases from V and 3 bases from J, with 15 bases between. The CDR3 is made up of 15 amino acids. Looking up the rest from reference TRBV28 and TRBJ1-5 gives the full variable domain: DVKVTQSSRYLVKRTGEKVFLECVQDMDHENMFWYRQDPGLGLRLIYFSYDVKMKEKGDIPEGYSVSREKKERFSLILESASTNQTSMYLCASRPIYRSNQPQHFGDGTRLSIL.